The 7 T cell receptor beta chains given below trace back to one sample, sequenced in a study of response to subunit inactivated influenza vaccine. TCRdb re-derived calls from the RT-PCR reads in MiXCR, one entry per CDR3 protein. The top ten clones hold roughly 10% of a sample with under 950,000 distinct CDR3 sequences, 21% of them seen once. Sequences were derived from PBMCs from blood, sampled 5 days after vaccination. Every receptor here comes from a man aged 50-59 years who received an inactivated influenza vaccine.

There are many counts of this clonotype. The chain uses TRBV12-3 or TRBV12-4 and TRBJ2-1; 10 bases match TRBD2. The CDR3 has 15 amino acids. The trim removed 6 bases at V and 8 bases at J, leaving 10 bases unmatched. The CDR3 DNA follows: TGTGCCAGCAGCCGCGAGGCTAGCGGGAGCTATGAGCAGTTCTTC. Amino acid sequence: CASSREASGSYEQFF.

This clonotype was observed once. The CDR3 here is CASSLARDRIHEQYF. The DNA for the CDR3 is TGTGCCAGCAGTTTAGCGCGAGACAGGATCCACGAGCAGTACTTC. J is TRBJ2-7 and V is TRBV12-3 or TRBV12-4; the D gene is possibly TRBD1 (6 bases). The CDR3 spans 15 residues. V was trimmed by 0 bases and J by 5 bases, leaving 14 bases between them.

This clonotype was seen once. This rearrangement joins TRBV6-1 to TRBJ2-3, with D unresolved. Trimming took off 7 bases at V and 0 bases at J, with 14 bases between the two ends. CDR3 length equals 15 residues. Germline CDR1 MNHNS, CDR2 SASEGT. The CDR3 DNA sequence: TGTGCCAGCAACGGGCGTGGGTATAGCACAGATACGCAGTATTTT. This encodes CASNGRGYSTDTQYF.

The rearrangement joins TRBV28 to TRBJ2-1, with TRBD2 matching over 8 bases. This CDR3 region has 15 residues. The trim removed 7 bases at V and 4 bases at J, leaving 9 bases unmatched. In germline, CDR1 is MDHEN, CDR2 SYDVKM. CDR3 sequence (DNA): TGTGCCAGCACCGATATGGCTAGCGGGTACAATGAGCAGTTCTTC. Translating it yields CASTDMASGYNEQFF.

The chain uses TRBV12-2 and TRBJ1-1. TRBV12-2 is flagged as a pseudogene. The CDR3 is made up of 13 amino acids. The CDR3 DNA follows: TGTGCAAGTCGACCTGGACCGAACACTGAAGCTTTCTTT. Its translation is CASRPGPNTEAFF.

The chain uses TRBV7-9 and TRBJ1-3, with D perhaps matching TRBD1 (5 bases). Trimming stripped 6 bases from V and 0 bases from J, with 18 bases between. The CDR3 has 17 residues. CDR1 is SEHNR and CDR2 is FQNEAQ in the germline V gene (reference sequence). The CDR3 here is CASSRTLGALSGNTIYF. In DNA form, the CDR3 reads TGTGCCAGCAGTCGGACCTTAGGGGCCCTCTCTGGAAACACCATATATTTT. Full variable domain (remainder filled in from reference TRBV7-9 and TRBJ1-3): DTGVSQNPRHKITKRGQNVTFRCDPISEHNRLYWYRQTLGQGPEFLTYFQNEAQLEKSRLLSDRFSAERPKGSFSTLEIQRTEQGDSAMYLCASSRTLGALSGNTIYFGEGSWLTVV.

This clonotype was counted between two and nine times. The rearrangement links TRBV11-2 to TRBJ1-1; D is undetermined. The CDR3 covers 15 residues. CDR1 and CDR2 from the germline V gene are SGHAT and FQNNGV. V lost 4 bases to trimming and J lost 5 bases, with 17 bases between them. The CDR3 DNA follows: TGTGCCAGCAGCTCGATTGAGGGAGTTGGGACTGAAGCTTTCTTT. Protein product: CASSSIEGVGTEAFF.